Listed below are T cell receptor beta chains from one sample, sequenced in a study of regulatory T cells in long-lasting Graves disease. TCRdb passed the multiplex PCR reads through MiXCR, listing each CDR3 protein once. The table records roughly 420,000 distinct CDR3 sequences, over 15% of them present only once. These data were likewise used in another study, on T cells in Graves' hyperthyroidism and ophthalmopathy.

The sample consisted of peripheral blood mononuclear cells (PBMCs), taken at new diagnosis, from a patient treated with antithyroid drugs. These receptor sequences come from a woman aged 25 to 39 with Graves disease. CDR3s include the opening cysteine and the closing phenylalanine or tryptophan. Fields, in order: CDR3 length, J gene, D gene, V gene, clone size, CDR3 DNA, CDR3 protein. The D gene is left open where the match is weak. Rows give clone size only sometimes, using once, few, many, or a class for an expanded clone.

12 | TRBJ2-7 | . | TRBV27 | . | TGTGCCAGCAGTTTAAAAGGGTACGAGCAGTGCTTC | CASSLKGYEQCF
12 | TRBJ2-1 | . | TRBV7-2 | many | TGTGCCAGCAGCCCGACTTACAATGAGCAGTTCTTC | CASSPTYNEQFF
16 | TRBJ2-7 | TRBD1 | TRBV28 | many | TGTGCCAGCAGTCTTCCCCCCCGGGACAGATGGTCCGAGCAGTACTTC | CASSLPPRDRWSEQYF
15 | TRBJ1-2 | . | TRBV29-1 | . | TGCAGCGTTGAAGATAGGGGGAGGCAGGGTGGAGGCTACACCTTC | CSVEDRGRQGGGYTF
15 | TRBJ2-1 | . | TRBV4-1 | few | TGTGCCAGCAGCCAAGCTCGTCAGATAGGGCGTGAGCAGTTCTTC | CASSQARQIGREQFF
16 | TRBJ2-2 | . | TRBV2 | . | TGTGCCACCCTACTCCGGGGCGAGGGGTACACCGGGGAGCTGTTTTTT | CATLLRGEGYTGELFF
15 | TRBJ2-7 | TRBD2 | TRBV27 | many | TGTGCCAGCACTCCCGGGACTAGCGGTTCCTACGAGCAGTACTTC | CASTPGTSGSYEQYF
16 | TRBJ1-1 | . | TRBV7-2 | many | TGTGCCAGCAGCTTAAAGGTGGGACAAACGAACACTGAAGCTTTCTTT | CASSLKVGQTNTEAFF
17 | TRBJ2-7 | TRBD2 | TRBV7-8 | few | TGTGCCAGCAGCCTAGGCCTTAGCGGGCAAATTCACTACGAGCAGTACTTC | CASSLGLSGQIHYEQYF
13 | TRBJ1-3 | . | TRBV20-1 | . | TGCAGTGGCCAGGAAAGCATAAGAAACACCATATATTTT | CSGQESIRNTIYF
12 | TRBJ2-3 | . | TRBV7-2 | . | TGTGCCAGCAGCTTATCATACGATACGCAGTATTTT | CASSLSYDTQYF
13 | TRBJ1-5 | . | TRBV5-1 | few | TGCGCCAGCAGCTTGGACCCTGGGCAGCCCCAGCATTTT | CASSLDPGQPQHF
13 | TRBJ2-5 | . | TRBV29-1 | few | TGCAGCGTTGAAGAGAGCCCCCAAGAGACCCAGTACTTC | CSVEESPQETQYF
13 | TRBJ2-7 | . | TRBV30 | few | TGTGCCTGGGGGGATGATAAATCCTACGAGCAGTACTTC | CAWGDDKSYEQYF
15 | TRBJ2-1 | . | TRBV2 | many | TGTGCCAGCAGTGAACGGGCCCGGCGGTACAATGAGCAGTTCTTC | CASSERARRYNEQFF
15 | TRBJ2-5 | . | TRBV18 | many | TGTGCCAGCTCACCACGGGACTGGGATGACGAGACCCAGTACTTC | CASSPRDWDDETQYF
14 | TRBJ2-3 | . | TRBV7-2 | many | TGTGCCAGCAGCCCCTATGGGAGCACAGATACGCAGTATTTT | CASSPYGSTDTQYF
15 | TRBJ1-1 | . | TRBV20-1 | many | TGCAGTGCTAGAGGCTCCGCTCTTCTGGGAACTGAAGCTTTCTTT | CSARGSALLGTEAFF
12 | TRBJ2-1 | . | TRBV11-1 | many | TGTGCCAGCAGCCCAGGACAGTCGAGCCAGTTCTTC | CASSPGQSSQFF
12 | TRBJ2-2 | . | TRBV6-1 | . | TGTGCCAGCTCCCCTGGGTTCGGGGAGCTGTTTTTT | CASSPGFGELFF
15 | TRBJ2-2 | TRBD1 | TRBV10-3 | . | TGTGCCATCAGTAATGGGACAGCGAACACCGGGGAGCTGTTTTTT | CAISNGTANTGELFF
15 | TRBJ2-1 | . | TRBV20-1 | many | TGCAGTGCTAGAGATTTCGGCGGGGCCTACAATGAGCAGTTCTTC | CSARDFGGAYNEQFF
14 | TRBJ2-7 | TRBD2 | TRBV6-4 | . | TGTGCCAGCAGTGATCCGAGCGGGAGCTACGAGCAGTACTTC | CASSDPSGSYEQYF
13 | TRBJ2-7 | TRBD1 | TRBV6-1 | . | TGTGCCAGCAGTGGACAGGGGGTGGGCGAGCAGTACTTC | CASSGQGVGEQYF
16 | TRBJ2-5 | TRBD2 | TRBV24-1 | . | TGTGCCACCAGTGATTCTCAAAGCGGGAGCAAGAAGACCCAGTACTTC | CATSDSQSGSKKTQYF
13 | TRBJ1-3 | TRBD1 | TRBV30 | many | TGTGCCTGGAGGGGGACAGCCTTTGGCACCATATATTTT | CAWRGTAFGTIYF
14 | TRBJ2-1 | . | TRBV15 | few | TGTGCCACCAATGGGGCGGAGGGGTCAAATGAGCAGTTCTTC | CATNGAEGSNEQFF
13 | TRBJ1-2 | . | TRBV5-1 | many | TGCGCCAGCAAACAAGTAGGAGGCTATGGCTACACCTTC | CASKQVGGYGYTF
14 | TRBJ1-1 | . | TRBV6-1 | many | TGTGCCAGCAGGAGATATCAGGGGAACACTGAAGCTTTCTTT | CASRRYQGNTEAFF
15 | TRBJ1-6 | . | TRBV12-3/TRBV12-4 | few | TGTGCCAGCCAAATGGCCAGGGTACGAAATTCACCCCTCCACTTT | CASQMARVRNSPLHF
15 | TRBJ1-5 | . | TRBV4-2 | . | TGTGCCAGCAGCCAGCCACAGGGTGGCAGTCAGCCCCAGCATTTT | CASSQPQGGSQPQHF
16 | TRBJ2-7 | . | TRBV14 | many | TGTGCCAGCAGCCAAGGTGTTTGGACAACCTCCTACGAGCAGTACTTC | CASSQGVWTTSYEQYF
16 | TRBJ2-1 | . | TRBV15 | once | TGTGCCACCAGCAAGCTAGCTACCCTCTCCTACAATGAGCAGTTCTTC | CATSKLATLSYNEQFF
14 | TRBJ2-7 | . | TRBV2 | medium-sized | TGTGCCAGCAGTAGACAGGAGATCTCCTACGAGCAGTACTTC | CASSRQEISYEQYF
15 | TRBJ1-2 | . | TRBV6-2/TRBV6-3 | many | TGTGCCAGCAGTTACCCCGGAGGGATATACTATGGCTACACCTTC | CASSYPGGIYYGYTF
13 | TRBJ2-7 | . | TRBV5-5 | many | TGTGCCAGCAGCGTTCAGGTCGCCTACGAGCAGTACTTC | CASSVQVAYEQYF
15 | TRBJ2-3 | TRBD2 | TRBV2 | many | TGTGCCAGCCTGGGCGGGAGACGGAGCACAGATACGCAGTATTTT | CASLGGRRSTDTQYF
19 | TRBJ2-3 | . | TRBV9 | few | TGTGCCAGCAGCGTATCGCGGGGAAGAGATGGCTCTGACACAGATACGCAGTATTTT | CASSVSRGRDGSDTDTQYF
13 | TRBJ1-2 | TRBD1 | TRBV3-1 | many | TGTGCCAGCAGCCACGGGACAGGGCGTGGCTACACCTTC | CASSHGTGRGYTF
15 | TRBJ2-7 | TRBD1 | TRBV3-1 | few | TGTGCCAGCAGCCAAGACAGGGGGAGAGGCTACGAGCAGTACTTC | CASSQDRGRGYEQYF
15 | TRBJ2-3 | . | TRBV7-2 | many | TGTGCCAGCAGCCCGGAGTACTTGAGCACAGATACGCAGTATTTT | CASSPEYLSTDTQYF
10 | TRBJ2-7 | . | TRBV27 | many | TGTGCCAGCGGCGGTGTGGAGCAGTACTTC | CASGGVEQYF
14 | TRBJ2-5 | TRBD1 | TRBV11-2 | once | TGTGCCAGCAGCTTCAGGACAGGCCAAGAGACCCAGTACTTC | CASSFRTGQETQYF
15 | TRBJ2-3 | TRBD1 | TRBV19 | . | TGTGCCAGTAGTAATCTAGGACAGGCTCCAGATACGCAGTATTTT | CASSNLGQAPDTQYF
15 | TRBJ2-5 | TRBD2 | TRBV29-1 | few | TGCAGCGTCGGGCCCAGGGGACTAGCGGGGGAGACCCAGTACTTC | CSVGPRGLAGETQYF
14 | TRBJ1-1 | TRBD1 | TRBV7-9 | . | TGTGCCAGCAGCGGGGACAGGGCGTACACTGAAGCTTTCTTT | CASSGDRAYTEAFF
18 | TRBJ2-1 | TRBD2 | TRBV27 | many | TGTGCCAGCAGTCTATTCTATCCGGGACTAGCGGTTTACAATGAGCAGTTCTTC | CASSLFYPGLAVYNEQFF
15 | TRBJ2-1 | TRBD1 | TRBV27 | many | TGTGCCAGCAGTAGGGACAGGAAGATTTGGAATGAGCAGTTCTTC | CASSRDRKIWNEQFF
13 | TRBJ1-2 | TRBD1 | TRBV5-5 | few | TGTGCCAGCAGCGGACAGGCGTACTATGGCTACACCTTC | CASSGQAYYGYTF
15 | TRBJ2-7 | TRBD2 | TRBV6-1 | few | TGTGCCAGCACCCTCTTCGGAGGGAGGGCTTCTAAGCAGTACTTC | CASTLFGGRASKQYF
16 | TRBJ2-7 | TRBD2 | TRBV7-9 | few | TGTGCCAGCAGCTTAGCGCTGGCGAGGCGGGAGACCGAGCAGTACTTC | CASSLALARRETEQYF
12 | TRBJ2-7 | . | TRBV28 | many | TGTGCCAGCAGTTTAAGGTTAAACGAGCAGTACTTC | CASSLRLNEQYF
16 | TRBJ2-7 | . | TRBV20-1 | . | TGCAGTGCTAGAAATTTGCGATACCAAAGCTCCTACGAGCAGTACTTC | CSARNLRYQSSYEQYF
14 | TRBJ2-7 | . | TRBV27 | many | TGTGCCAGCAGTAGCGGGACAGTCTCCTACGAGCAGTACTTC | CASSSGTVSYEQYF
14 | TRBJ1-2 | . | TRBV20-1 | few | TGCAGTGCTAGAGAGGCCGGCTCAAACCATGGCTACACCTTC | CSAREAGSNHGYTF
14 | TRBJ1-1 | . | TRBV5-4 | many | TGTGCCAGCAGCTCCCGGACGGAGAACACTGAAGCTTTCTTT | CASSSRTENTEAFF
20 | TRBJ2-2 | TRBD2 | TRBV13 | . | TGTGCCAGCAGCTCCTCCCGGGACAGAAGACTAGCGGGAGGGTCCGGGGAGCTGTTTTTT | CASSSSRDRRLAGGSGELFF
14 | TRBJ2-1 | . | TRBV24-1 | . | TGTGCCACCAGTTCGGAGCGGAACTACAATGAGCAGTTCTTC | CATSSERNYNEQFF
15 | TRBJ2-7 | TRBD1 | TRBV11-2 | many | TGTGCCAGCAGTTCGATCCGGGACAGGACCTACGAGCAGTACTTC | CASSSIRDRTYEQYF
17 | TRBJ1-4 | . | TRBV27 | many | TGTGCCAGCAGTTTATCCCCCTTCCTACCAACTAATGAAAAACTGTTTTTT | CASSLSPFLPTNEKLFF